This T cell receptor beta chain comes out of a study of blood T cell repertoires in COVID-19. The CDR3 spans 15 residues. CDR1 GTSNPN and CDR2 SVGIG come from the germline V gene (reference sequence). V gave up 1 base and J gave up 4 bases, with 16 bases separating them. Profiling relied on immunoSEQ multiplex PCR, and the TCRdb table lists in-frame clones only, not all of them. The sample consists of roughly 270,000 clones, around 85% of them appearing once. V and J are TRBV30 and TRBJ1-1, with D hard to call. The sequence derives from a man in his fifties with active or convalescent COVID-19. The sample consisted of peripheral blood. The CDR3 nucleotides read TGTGCCTGGAGTGCCTTAGGCGGAAGTGGCACTGAAGCTTTCTTT. Its translation: CAWSALGGSGTEAFF. The whole variable domain, filled in from reference TRBV30 and TRBJ1-1, reads SQTIHQWPATLVQPVGSPLSLECTVEGTSNPNLYWYRQAAGRGLQLLFYSVGIGQISSEVPQNLSASRPQDRQFILSSKKLLLSDSGFYLCAWSALGGSGTEAFFGQGTRLTVV.